This T cell receptor beta chain comes out of a study of blood T cells in healthy people across ages. Study in general: With template switching, about one barcoded beta molecule was captured per two T cells. General study results and limits: Because sorting was not performed, PBMCs prevented conclusive naive versus antigen-experienced comparison.

A second roughly 6 to 12 cycle PCR used barcoded and J-beta primers. TCRdb re-called the 5' RACE reads with MiXCR, one entry per CDR3 protein. The sample includes roughly 830,000 distinct CDR3 sequences, 55% to 65% of them seen just once. The CDR3 sequence is 14 residues long. Looked up from germline, CDR1 is SGHTA and CDR2 is FQGNSA. Trimming took 6 bases from V and 7 from J, leaving 19 bases between them. A word on this clonotype: No antigen is known for it.

V is TRBV7-2 and J is TRBJ2-7; D perhaps matches TRBD2 (6 bases). The receptor was isolated from a man aged 30 to 45 in good health. Sequencing input: blood. The CDR3 DNA reads TGTGCCAGCAGGAAAGATGGGGGGATCGGGGAGCAGTACTTC. Translating it yields CASRKDGGIGEQYF.